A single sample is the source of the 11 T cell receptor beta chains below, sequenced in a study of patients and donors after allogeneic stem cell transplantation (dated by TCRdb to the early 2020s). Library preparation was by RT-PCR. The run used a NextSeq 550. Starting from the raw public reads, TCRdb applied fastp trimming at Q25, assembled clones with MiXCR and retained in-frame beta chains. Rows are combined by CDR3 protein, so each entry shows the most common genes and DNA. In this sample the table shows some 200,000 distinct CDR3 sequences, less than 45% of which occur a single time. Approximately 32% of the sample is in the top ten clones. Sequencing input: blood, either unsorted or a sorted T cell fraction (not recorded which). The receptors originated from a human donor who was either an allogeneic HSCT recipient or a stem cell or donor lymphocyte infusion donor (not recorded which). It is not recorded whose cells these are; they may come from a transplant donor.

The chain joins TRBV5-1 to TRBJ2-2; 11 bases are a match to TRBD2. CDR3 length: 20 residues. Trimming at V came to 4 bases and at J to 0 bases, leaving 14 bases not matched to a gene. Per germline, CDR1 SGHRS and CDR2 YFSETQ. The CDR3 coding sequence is TGCGCCAGCAGCACCTCCCCGAGACTAGCGGGAACCACGAACACCGGGGAGCTGTTTTTT. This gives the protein CASSTSPRLAGTTNTGELFF.

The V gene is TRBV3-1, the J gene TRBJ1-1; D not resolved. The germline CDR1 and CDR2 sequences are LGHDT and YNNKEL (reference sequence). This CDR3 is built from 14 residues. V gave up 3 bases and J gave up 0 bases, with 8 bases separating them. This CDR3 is CASSHGLMNTEAFF. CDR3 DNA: TGTGCCAGCAGCCACGGACTGATGAACACTGAAGCTTTCTTT.

The CDR3 loop is CASSQGSVGSYEQYF. Here the CDR3 DNA reads TGTGCCAGCAGCCAAGGGTCCGTGGGCTCCTACGAGCAGTACTTC. This chain joins TRBV3-1 and TRBJ2-7; no firm D call. This CDR3 is 15 amino acids long. Germline values: CDR1 LGHDT, CDR2 YNNKEL (reference sequence). The V gene lost 1 base and the J gene lost 0 bases, with 10 bases spanning the gap.

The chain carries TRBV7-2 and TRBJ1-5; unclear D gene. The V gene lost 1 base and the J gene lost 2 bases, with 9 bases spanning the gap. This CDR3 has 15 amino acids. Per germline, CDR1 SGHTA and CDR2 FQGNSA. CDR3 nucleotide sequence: TGTGCCAGCAGCTTAGAGCGGGGTGGCAATCAGCCCCAGCATTTT. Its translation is CASSLERGGNQPQHF. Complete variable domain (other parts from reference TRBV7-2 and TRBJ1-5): GAGVSQSPSNKVTEKGKDVELRCDPISGHTALYWYRQSLGQGLEFLIYFQGNSAPDKSGLPSDRFSAERTGGSVSTLTIQRTQQEDSAVYLCASSLERGGNQPQHFGDGTRLSIL.

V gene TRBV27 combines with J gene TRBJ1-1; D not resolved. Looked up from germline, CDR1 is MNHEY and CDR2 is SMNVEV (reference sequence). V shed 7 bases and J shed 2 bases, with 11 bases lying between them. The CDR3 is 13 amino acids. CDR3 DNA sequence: TGTGCCAGCAATTCGGGGATCAACACTGAAGCTTTCTTT. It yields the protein CASNSGINTEAFF.

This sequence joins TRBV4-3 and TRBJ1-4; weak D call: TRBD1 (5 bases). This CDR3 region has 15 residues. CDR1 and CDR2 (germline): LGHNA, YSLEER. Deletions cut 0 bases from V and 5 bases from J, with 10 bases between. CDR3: CASSQERQRNEKLFF. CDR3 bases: TGCGCCAGCAGCCAAGAGAGACAGCGAAATGAAAAACTGTTTTTT.

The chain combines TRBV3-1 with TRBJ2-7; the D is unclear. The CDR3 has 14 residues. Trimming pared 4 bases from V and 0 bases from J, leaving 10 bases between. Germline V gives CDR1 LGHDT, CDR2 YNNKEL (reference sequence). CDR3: CASSLRQTSYEQYF. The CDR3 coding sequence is TGTGCCAGCAGCCTGCGACAAACCTCCTACGAGCAGTACTTC.

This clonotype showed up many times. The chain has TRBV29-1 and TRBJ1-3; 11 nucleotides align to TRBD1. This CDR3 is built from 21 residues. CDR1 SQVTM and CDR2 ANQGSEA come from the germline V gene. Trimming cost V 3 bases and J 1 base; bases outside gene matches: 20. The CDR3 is CSVDRLLGTGGNGASGNTIYF. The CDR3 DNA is TGCAGCGTTGACCGTTTACTCGGGACAGGGGGTAATGGTGCGTCTGGAAACACCATATATTTT.

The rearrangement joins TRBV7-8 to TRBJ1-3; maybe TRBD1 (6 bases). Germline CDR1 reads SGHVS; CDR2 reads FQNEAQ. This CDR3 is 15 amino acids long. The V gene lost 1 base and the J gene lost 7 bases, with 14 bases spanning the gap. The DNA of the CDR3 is TGTGCCAGCAGCTTAGGATGGGCAGGGGATAACACCATATATTTT. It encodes CASSLGWAGDNTIYF.

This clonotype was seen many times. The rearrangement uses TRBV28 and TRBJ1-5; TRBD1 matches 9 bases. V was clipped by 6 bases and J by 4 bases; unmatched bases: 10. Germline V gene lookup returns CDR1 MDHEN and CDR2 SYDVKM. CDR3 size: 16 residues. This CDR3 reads CASSPTGGAGNQPQHF. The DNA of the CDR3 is TGTGCCAGCAGCCCTACAGGGGGCGCGGGGAATCAGCCCCAGCATTTT.

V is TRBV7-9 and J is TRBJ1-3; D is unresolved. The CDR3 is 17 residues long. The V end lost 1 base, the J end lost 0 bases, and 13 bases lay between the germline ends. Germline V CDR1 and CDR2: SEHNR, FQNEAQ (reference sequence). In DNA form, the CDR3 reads TGTGCCAGCAGCTTAGAGGCGATGCAATACTCTGGAAACACCATATATTTT. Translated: CASSLEAMQYSGNTIYF. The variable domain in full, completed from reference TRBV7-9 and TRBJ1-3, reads DTGVSQNPRHKITKRGQNVTFRCDPISEHNRLYWYRQTLGQGPEFLTYFQNEAQLEKSRLLSDRFSAERPKGSFSTLEIQRTEQGDSAMYLCASSLEAMQYSGNTIYFGEGSWLTVV.